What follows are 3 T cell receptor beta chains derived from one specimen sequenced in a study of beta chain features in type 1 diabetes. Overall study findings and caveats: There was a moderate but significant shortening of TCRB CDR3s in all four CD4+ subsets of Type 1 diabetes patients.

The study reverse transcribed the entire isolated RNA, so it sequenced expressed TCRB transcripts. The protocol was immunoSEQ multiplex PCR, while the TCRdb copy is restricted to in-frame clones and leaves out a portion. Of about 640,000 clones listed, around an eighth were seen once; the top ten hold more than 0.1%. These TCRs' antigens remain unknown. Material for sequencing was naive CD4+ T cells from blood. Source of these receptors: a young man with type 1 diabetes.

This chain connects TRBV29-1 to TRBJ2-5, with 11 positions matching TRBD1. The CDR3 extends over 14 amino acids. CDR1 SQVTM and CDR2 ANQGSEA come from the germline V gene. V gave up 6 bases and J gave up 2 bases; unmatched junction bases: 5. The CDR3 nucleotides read TGCAGCGTAGACCGGGACAGGGGGCAAGAGACCCAGTACTTC. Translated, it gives CSVDRDRGQETQYF.

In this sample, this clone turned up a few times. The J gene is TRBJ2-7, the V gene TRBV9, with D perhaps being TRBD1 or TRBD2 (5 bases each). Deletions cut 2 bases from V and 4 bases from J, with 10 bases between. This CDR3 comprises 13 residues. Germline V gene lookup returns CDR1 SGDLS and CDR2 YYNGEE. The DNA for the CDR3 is TGTGCCAGCAGCGTGGGGGAGCGTTACGAGCAGTACTTC. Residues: CASSVGERYEQYF.

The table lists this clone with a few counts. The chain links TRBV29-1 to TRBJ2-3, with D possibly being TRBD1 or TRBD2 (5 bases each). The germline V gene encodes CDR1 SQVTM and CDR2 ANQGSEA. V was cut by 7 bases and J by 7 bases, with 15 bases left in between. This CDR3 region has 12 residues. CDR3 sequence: CSATMGVHTQYF. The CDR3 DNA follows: TGCAGCGCCACGATGGGGGTTCATACGCAGTATTTT.